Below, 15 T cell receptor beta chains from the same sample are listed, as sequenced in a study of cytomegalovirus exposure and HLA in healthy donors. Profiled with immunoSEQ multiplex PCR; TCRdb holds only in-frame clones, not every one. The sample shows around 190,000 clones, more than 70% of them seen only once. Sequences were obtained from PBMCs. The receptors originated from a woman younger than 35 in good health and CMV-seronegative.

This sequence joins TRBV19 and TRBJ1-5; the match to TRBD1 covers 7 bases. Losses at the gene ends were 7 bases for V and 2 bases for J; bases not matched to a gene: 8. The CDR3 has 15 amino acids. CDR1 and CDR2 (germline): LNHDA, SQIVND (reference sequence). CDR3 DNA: TGTGCCAGTACCGCTACCCAGGGGGGCAATCAGCCCCAGCATTTT. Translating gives CASTATQGGNQPQHF.

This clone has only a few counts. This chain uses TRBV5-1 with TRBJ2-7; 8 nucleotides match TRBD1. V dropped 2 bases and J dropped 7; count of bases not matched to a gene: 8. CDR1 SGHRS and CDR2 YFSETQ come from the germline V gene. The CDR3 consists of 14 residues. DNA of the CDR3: TGCGCCAGCAGCTTCGGACAGGGACGAGAGGAGCAGTACTTC. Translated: CASSFGQGREEQYF. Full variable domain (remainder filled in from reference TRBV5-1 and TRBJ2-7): KAGVTQTPRYLIKTRGQQVTLSCSPISGHRSVSWYQQTPGQGLQFLFEYFSETQRNKGNFPGRFSGRQFSNSRSEMNVSTLELGDSALYLCASSFGQGREEQYFGPGTRLTVT.

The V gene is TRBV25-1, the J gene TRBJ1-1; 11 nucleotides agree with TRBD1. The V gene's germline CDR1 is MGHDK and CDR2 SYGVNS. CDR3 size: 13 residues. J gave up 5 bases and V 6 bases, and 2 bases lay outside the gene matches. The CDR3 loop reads CASRDRGRTEAFF. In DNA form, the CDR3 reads TGTGCCAGCAGGGACAGGGGGCGTACTGAAGCTTTCTTT. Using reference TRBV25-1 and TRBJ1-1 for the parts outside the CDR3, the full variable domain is EADIYQTPRYLVIGTGKKITLECSQTMGHDKMYWYQQDPGMELHLIHYSYGVNSTEKGDLSSESTVSRIRTEHFPLTLESARPSHTSQYLCASRDRGRTEAFFGQGTRLTVV.

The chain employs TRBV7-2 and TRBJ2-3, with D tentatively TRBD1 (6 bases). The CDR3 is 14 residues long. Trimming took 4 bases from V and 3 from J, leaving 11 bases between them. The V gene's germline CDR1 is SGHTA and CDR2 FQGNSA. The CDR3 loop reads CASSYTGKTDTQYF. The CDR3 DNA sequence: TGTGCCAGCAGCTACACAGGGAAGACAGATACGCAGTATTTT.

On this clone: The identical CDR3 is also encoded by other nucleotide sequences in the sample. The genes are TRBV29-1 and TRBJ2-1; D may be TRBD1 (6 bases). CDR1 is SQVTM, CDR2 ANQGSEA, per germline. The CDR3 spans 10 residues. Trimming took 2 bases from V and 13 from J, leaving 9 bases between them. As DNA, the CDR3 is TGCAGCGTTGAAACAGGGTATCAGTTCTTC. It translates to CSVETGYQFF.

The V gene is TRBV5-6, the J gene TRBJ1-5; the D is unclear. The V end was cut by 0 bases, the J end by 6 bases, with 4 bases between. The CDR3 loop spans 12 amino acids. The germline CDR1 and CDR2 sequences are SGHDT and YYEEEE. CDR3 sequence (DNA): TGTGCCAGCAGCTTGGGGGCTCAGCCCCAGCATTTT. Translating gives CASSLGAQPQHF. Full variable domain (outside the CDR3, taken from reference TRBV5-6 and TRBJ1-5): DAGVTQSPTHLIKTRGQQVTLRCSPKSGHDTVSWYQQALGQGPQFIFQYYEEEERQRGNFPDRFSGHQFPNYSSELNVNALLLGDSALYLCASSLGAQPQHFGDGTRLSIL.

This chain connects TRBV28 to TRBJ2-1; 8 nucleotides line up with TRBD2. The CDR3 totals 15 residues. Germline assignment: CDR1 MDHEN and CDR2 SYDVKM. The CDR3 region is CAYSRSGSSYNEQFF. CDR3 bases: TGTGCTTATAGCCGAAGCGGGAGCTCCTACAATGAGCAGTTCTTC.

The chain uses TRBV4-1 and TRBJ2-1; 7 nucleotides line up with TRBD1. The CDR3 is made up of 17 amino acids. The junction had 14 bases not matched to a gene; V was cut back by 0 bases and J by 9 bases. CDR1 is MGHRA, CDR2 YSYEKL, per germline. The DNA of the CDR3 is TGCGCCAGCAGCCAAGAGAGAAAGGGGGCGAGATTGGGTGAGCAGTTCTTC. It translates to CASSQERKGARLGEQFF.

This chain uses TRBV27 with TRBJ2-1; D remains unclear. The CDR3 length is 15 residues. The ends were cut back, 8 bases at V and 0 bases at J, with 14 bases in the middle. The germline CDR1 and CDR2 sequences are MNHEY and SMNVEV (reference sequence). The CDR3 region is CASGSLSFSYNEQFF. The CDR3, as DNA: TGTGCCAGCGGTAGTTTGTCATTCTCCTACAATGAGCAGTTCTTC.

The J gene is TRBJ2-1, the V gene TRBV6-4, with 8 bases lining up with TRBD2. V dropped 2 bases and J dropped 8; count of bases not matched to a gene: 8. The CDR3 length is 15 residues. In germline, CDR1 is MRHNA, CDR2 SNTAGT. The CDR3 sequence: CASSDAGLASDEQFF. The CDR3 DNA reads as TGTGCCAGCAGTGACGCCGGACTAGCTAGCGATGAGCAGTTCTTC.

The CDR3 bases are TGTGCCAGCAGCTTGGGGGCAGGGATGTCCTCCTACGAGCAGTACTTC. Translating gives CASSLGAGMSSYEQYF. The chain combines TRBV5-4 with TRBJ2-7, with D tentatively TRBD1 (5 bases). Between the trimmed V and J ends, which lost 0 bases and 0 bases, there was a span of 13 bases. The CDR3 contains 16 residues. Per the germline V gene, CDR1 is SGHNT and CDR2 is YYREEE (reference sequence). The full variable domain, in which reference TRBV5-4 and TRBJ2-7 provide the parts outside the CDR3, is ETGVTQSPTHLIKTRGQQVTLRCSSQSGHNTVSWYQQALGQGPQFIFQYYREEENGRGNFPPRFSGLQFPNYSSELNVNALELDDSALYLCASSLGAGMSSYEQYFGPGTRLTVT.

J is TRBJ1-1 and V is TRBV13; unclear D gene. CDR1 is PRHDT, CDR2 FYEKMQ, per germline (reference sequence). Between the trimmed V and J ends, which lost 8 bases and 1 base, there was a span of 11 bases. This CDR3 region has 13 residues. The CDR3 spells CASSVSGNTEAFF. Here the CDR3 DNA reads TGTGCCAGCTCGGTGTCGGGGAACACTGAAGCTTTCTTT.

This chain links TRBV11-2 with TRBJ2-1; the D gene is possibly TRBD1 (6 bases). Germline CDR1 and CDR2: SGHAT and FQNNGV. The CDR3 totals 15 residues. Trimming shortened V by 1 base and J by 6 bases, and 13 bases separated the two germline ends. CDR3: CASSLGGQFSNEQFF. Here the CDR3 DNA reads TGTGCCAGCAGCTTAGGTGGACAGTTCTCCAATGAGCAGTTCTTC.

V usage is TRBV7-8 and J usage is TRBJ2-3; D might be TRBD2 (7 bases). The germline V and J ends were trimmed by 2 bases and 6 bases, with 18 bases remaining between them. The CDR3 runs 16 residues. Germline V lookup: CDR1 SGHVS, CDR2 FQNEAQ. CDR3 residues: CASSLYSGGPSDTQYF. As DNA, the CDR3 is TGTGCCAGCAGCTTATATTCGGGGGGCCCCTCCGATACGCAGTATTTT.

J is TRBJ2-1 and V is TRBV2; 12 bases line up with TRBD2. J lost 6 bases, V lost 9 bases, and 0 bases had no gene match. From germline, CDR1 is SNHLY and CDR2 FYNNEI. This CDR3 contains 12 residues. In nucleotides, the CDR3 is TGTGCCAGGACTAGCGGGAGCAATGAGCAGTTCTTC. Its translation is CARTSGSNEQFF.